The sequence of this T cell receptor (beta chain) was determined in a study of shared clonotypes between healthy human individuals. Naive CD8 isolation took CD45RO-negative cells positively selected for CCR7 and excluded terminally differentiated effector memory CD45RA+ cells. Per sorted-subset replicate PCR, input was around 200 ng DNA, representing about 29,000 T cell genomes. Sequencing used immunoSEQ multiplex PCR; TCRdb keeps in-frame clones, though not all of them. The profile covers some 580,000 clones, with roughly 98% appearing a single time and 0.3% taken by the ten largest. On this clone itself: A junction end diverges from the germline sequence, so it may reflect a read error.

The germline gives CDR1 SNHLY, CDR2 FYNNEI. The CDR3 runs to 14 residues. The TCR originated in a man younger than 40 in good health. J is TRBJ2-7 and V is TRBV2; 7 bases line up with TRBD1. The specimen was naive CD8+ T cells sorted from blood. The CDR3, as DNA: TGTGCCAGCAGTGGCGACAGGGTCTCCGACGAGCAGTACTTC. Encoded protein: CASSGDRVSDEQYF.